The T cell receptor (beta chain) under discussion was sequenced for a study of graft-versus-host responses after intestinal transplantation. Study as a whole: The study gave all recipients anti-thymocyte globulin induction, then tacrolimus and steroids for approximately 3 years.

The data were produced by immunoSEQ multiplex PCR, yet TCRdb's version contains in-frame clones alone and is incomplete. Among 90,000 to 95,000 clones listed, over 75% were seen once. About this clone: Its antigen remains unknown.

J was trimmed by 5 bases and V by 6 bases; bases with no gene match: 8. The V gene's germline CDR1 is LGHNA and CDR2 YSLEER. This CDR3 comprises 15 residues. This chain uses TRBV4-3 with TRBJ1-5, with 9 nucleotides matching TRBD1. The source material was unstimulated CD8+ T cells sorted from spleen or lymph node cells, sampled before intestinal transplant. The source is a human donor who received an intestinal transplant. CDR3 residues: CASSYGTGTDQPQHF. The CDR3 nucleotides read TGCGCCAGCAGTTATGGGACAGGGACGGATCAGCCCCAGCATTTT.